This T cell receptor beta chain was identified during a study of cytomegalovirus exposure and HLA in healthy donors. The PCR used 60 Vbeta and 13 Jbeta primers. Profiled with immunoSEQ multiplex PCR; TCRdb holds only in-frame clones, not every one. This table holds about 200,000 clones, roughly four fifths found once. With respect to this clone: The target antigen is unknown.

V lost 2 bases and J 4 bases, leaving 15 bases between the germline ends. Per germline, CDR1 MDHEN and CDR2 SYDVKM. The CDR3 totals 15 residues. Overall study results and limits: A later analysis found TCR association rates differed by HLA locus, highest for DRB1 and lowest for HLA-C. Associated with cytomegalovirus, according to the listing, were some 180 TCR beta chains.

This chain uses TRBV28 with TRBJ2-7; weak D call: TRBD1 (5 bases). Specimen: PBMCs. This receptor was identified in a middle-aged woman in good health and CMV-seronegative. The CDR3 DNA sequence: TGTGCCAGCAGTTTACTTGGGGCAGCCCAATACGAGCAGTACTTC. Amino acids: CASSLLGAAQYEQYF.